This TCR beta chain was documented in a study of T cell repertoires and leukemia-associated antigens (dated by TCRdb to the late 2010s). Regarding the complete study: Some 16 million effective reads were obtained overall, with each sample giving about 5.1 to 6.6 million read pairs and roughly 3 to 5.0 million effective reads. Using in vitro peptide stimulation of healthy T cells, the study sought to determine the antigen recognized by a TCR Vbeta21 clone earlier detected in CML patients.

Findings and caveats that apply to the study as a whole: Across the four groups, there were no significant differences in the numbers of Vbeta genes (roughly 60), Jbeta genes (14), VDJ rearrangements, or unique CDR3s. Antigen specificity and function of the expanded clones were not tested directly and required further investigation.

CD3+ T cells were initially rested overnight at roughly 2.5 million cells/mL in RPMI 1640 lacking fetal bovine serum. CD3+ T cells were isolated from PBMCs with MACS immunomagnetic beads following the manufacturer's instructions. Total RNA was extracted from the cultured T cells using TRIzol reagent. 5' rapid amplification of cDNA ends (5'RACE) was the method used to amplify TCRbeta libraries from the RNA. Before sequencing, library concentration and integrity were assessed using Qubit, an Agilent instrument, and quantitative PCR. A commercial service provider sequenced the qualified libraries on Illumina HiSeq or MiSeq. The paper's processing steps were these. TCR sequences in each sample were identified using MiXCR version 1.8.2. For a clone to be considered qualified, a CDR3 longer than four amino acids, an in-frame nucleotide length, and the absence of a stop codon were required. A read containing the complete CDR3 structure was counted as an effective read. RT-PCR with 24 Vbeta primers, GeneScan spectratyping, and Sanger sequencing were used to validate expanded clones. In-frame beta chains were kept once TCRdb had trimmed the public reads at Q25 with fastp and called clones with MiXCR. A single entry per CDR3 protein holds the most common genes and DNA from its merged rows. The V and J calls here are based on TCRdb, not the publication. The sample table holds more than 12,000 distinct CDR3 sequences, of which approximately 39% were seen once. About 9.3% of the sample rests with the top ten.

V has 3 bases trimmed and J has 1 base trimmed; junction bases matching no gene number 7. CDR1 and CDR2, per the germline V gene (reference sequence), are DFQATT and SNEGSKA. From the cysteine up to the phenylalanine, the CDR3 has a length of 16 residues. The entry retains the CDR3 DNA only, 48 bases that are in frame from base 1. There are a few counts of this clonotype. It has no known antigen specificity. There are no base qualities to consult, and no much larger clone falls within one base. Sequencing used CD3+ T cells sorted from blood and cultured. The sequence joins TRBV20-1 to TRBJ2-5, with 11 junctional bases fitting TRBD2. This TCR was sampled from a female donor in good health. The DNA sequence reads TGCAGTGCTAGCCCCGCTAGCGGGAGGTTCCAAGAGACCCAGTACTTC. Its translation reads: CSASPASGRFQETQYF.